Sequencing of this TCR beta chain was carried out in a study of cytomegalovirus exposure and HLA in healthy donors. Whole-study findings and limits: In a later analysis, V- and J-gene trimming of beta chains associated with a DCLRE1C missense variant, replicated independently.

The PCR made use of 60 Vbeta and 13 Jbeta primers. The protocol was immunoSEQ multiplex PCR, while the TCRdb copy is restricted to in-frame clones and leaves out a portion. The sample has 120,000 to 150,000 clones; over 60% are singletons. This clone was observed a few times. The antigen remains unidentified. Trimming left V 3 bases short and J 5 bases short, with 17 bases between. Per germline, CDR1 MNHNS and CDR2 SASEGT. The CDR3 spans 15 residues. The J gene is TRBJ2-7, the V gene TRBV6-1, with a weak D call TRBD1 (7 bases). The specimen was PBMCs. The sequence came from a man aged 40-55 years in good health and CMV-seronegative. CDR3 nucleotide sequence: TGTGCCAGCAGTGACGCAGGGGGAGGCAGGGACGAGCAGTACTTC. This translates into CASSDAGGGRDEQYF.